What follows are 17 T cell receptor beta chains derived from one specimen sequenced in a study of cytomegalovirus exposure and HLA in healthy donors. In the PCR, 60 Vbeta and 13 Jbeta primers were used. The data were produced by immunoSEQ multiplex PCR, yet TCRdb's version contains in-frame clones alone and is incomplete. The sample consists of around 91,000 clones, approximately 78% of them appearing once. The sample consisted of PBMCs. The receptor source for this set is a woman between 40 and 50 years old in good health and CMV-seropositive.

The CDR3 loop reads CASRQGHFYNEQFF. The CDR3 coding sequence is TGTGCCAGCAGACAAGGACACTTCTACAATGAGCAGTTCTTC. This sequence joins TRBV6-5 and TRBJ2-1, with a tentative D call TRBD1 (5 bases). This CDR3 region has 14 residues. The germline V gene has CDR1 MNHEY and CDR2 SVGAGI. V was trimmed by 6 bases and J by 3 bases, leaving 12 bases between them.

This clone has a handful of counts. This rearrangement joins TRBV7-9 to TRBJ2-5; 8 nucleotides line up with TRBD2. CDR1 SEHNR and CDR2 FQNEAQ come from the germline V gene (reference sequence). The junction had 10 bases not matched to a gene; V was cut back by 2 bases and J by 2 bases. The length of the CDR3 is 17 residues. CDR3 sequence: CASSLFVSGEMQETQYF. As DNA, the CDR3 is TGTGCCAGCAGCTTATTCGTTAGCGGGGAGATGCAAGAGACCCAGTACTTC.

V usage is TRBV18 and J usage is TRBJ2-5; TRBD2 might be the D (6 bases). Germline V gene sequence: CDR1 KGHSH, CDR2 LQKENI. CDR3 size: 12 residues. V lost 5 bases and J 2 bases, leaving 6 bases between the germline ends. CDR3 region: CASSGGQETQYF. The CDR3, as DNA: TGTGCCAGCTCAGGGGGGCAAGAGACCCAGTACTTC.

V is TRBV30 and J is TRBJ2-2, with D perhaps TRBD1 (5 bases). This CDR3 comprises 12 residues. Germline V gene data show CDR1 as GTSNPN and CDR2 as SVGIG (reference sequence). V was cut by 3 bases and J by 6 bases, with 8 bases left in between. The CDR3 sequence is CAWRFRAGELFF. CDR3 DNA sequence: TGTGCCTGGAGGTTCAGGGCCGGGGAGCTGTTTTTT.

The rearrangement joins TRBV5-4 to TRBJ2-3; D call uncertain. This CDR3 has 13 amino acids. The germline V gene has CDR1 SGHNT and CDR2 YYREEE (reference sequence). V was shortened by 5 bases and J by 0 bases, with 7 bases between the two germline ends. The CDR3, as DNA: TGTGCCAGCAGTGAGAGCAGCACAGATACGCAGTATTTT. This gives the protein CASSESSTDTQYF.

This clone was seen only once. The V and J genes are TRBV7-3 and TRBJ2-2; no clear D. Trimming took 2 bases from V and 6 from J, leaving 4 bases between them. The CDR3 covers 12 residues. Looked up from germline, CDR1 is SGHTA and CDR2 is FQGTGA. CDR3 residues: CASSLLAGELFF. The CDR3 coding sequence is TGTGCCAGCAGCTTACTAGCCGGGGAGCTGTTTTTT.

The chain uses TRBV28 and TRBJ1-5; 9 bases match TRBD1. The V and J ends lost 5 bases and 7 bases, in that order; junction bases with no gene match: 6. The germline V gene has CDR1 MDHEN and CDR2 SYDVKM. The CDR3 runs 14 residues. CDR3 nucleotide sequence: TGTGCCAGCAGTCCGGGACAGGGTAGGCAGCCCCAGCATTTT. This sequence encodes CASSPGQGRQPQHF.

The chain combines TRBV9 with TRBJ2-1; maybe TRBD2 (6 bases). The CDR3 sequence is 12 residues long. Germline V lookup: CDR1 SGDLS, CDR2 YYNGEE. Between the trimmed V and J ends, which lost 5 bases and 10 bases, there was a span of 13 bases. The CDR3 bases are TGTGCCAGCAGAGCTAGCGAGAGCGAGCAGTTCTTC. Amino acid sequence: CASRASESEQFF.

The sample holds one count of this clone. The V call is TRBV6-6, the J call TRBJ2-3, with D possibly matching TRBD2 (5 bases). The CDR3 length is 16 residues. V lost 0 bases to trimming and J lost 6 bases, with 16 bases between them. The germline V gene has CDR1 MNHNY and CDR2 SVGAGI (reference sequence). The CDR3 DNA reads as TGTGCCAGCAGTTACTCGGTAGCGATAAAAGTGGATACGCAGTATTTT. The encoded protein is CASSYSVAIKVDTQYF.

This clone was seen a handful of times. V gene TRBV4-1 combines with J gene TRBJ2-7; the D gene is possibly TRBD2 (5 bases). V lost 0 bases and J 2 bases, leaving 11 bases between the germline ends. Germline values: CDR1 MGHRA, CDR2 YSYEKL. This CDR3 comprises 15 residues. The DNA of the CDR3 is TGCGCCAGCAGCCAAGAGAGGGCAAGCACCTACGAGCAGTACTTC. Translated, it gives CASSQERASTYEQYF.

This rearrangement joins TRBV7-9 to TRBJ2-3; weak D call: TRBD2 (6 bases). Germline V CDR1 and CDR2: SEHNR, FQNEAQ (reference sequence). V gave up 8 bases and J gave up 2 bases, with 11 bases separating them. There are 13 residues in the CDR3. CDR3 nucleotides: TGTGCCAGCCGTCCTAGCGCCACAGATACGCAGTATTTT. This sequence encodes CASRPSATDTQYF. Filled out from reference TRBV7-9 and TRBJ2-3, the complete variable domain reads DTGVSQNPRHKITKRGQNVTFRCDPISEHNRLYWYRQTLGQGPEFLTYFQNEAQLEKSRLLSDRFSAERPKGSFSTLEIQRTEQGDSAMYLCASRPSATDTQYFGPGTRLTVL.

CDR3: CASSPTGTPGRGYEQYF. Here the CDR3 DNA reads TGCGCCAGCAGCCCCACCGGGACCCCCGGCAGGGGCTACGAGCAGTACTTC. The chain has TRBV4-1 and TRBJ2-7, with D possibly matching TRBD1 (6 bases). The CDR3 totals 17 residues. Trimming took off 4 bases at V and 3 bases at J, with 22 bases between the two ends. Germline V gene data show CDR1 as MGHRA and CDR2 as YSYEKL.

The chain uses TRBV4-2 and TRBJ2-3; 15 bases match TRBD2. This CDR3 is built from 16 residues. The trim removed 4 bases at V and 6 bases at J, leaving 5 bases unmatched. Germline V gene sequence: CDR1 LGHNA, CDR2 YNFKEQ. CDR3 in amino acids: CASSLTGTSGRDTQYF. In nucleotides, the CDR3 is TGTGCCAGCAGCCTTACCGGGACTAGCGGGAGGGATACGCAGTATTTT.

This clone came up once. This sequence joins TRBV7-3 and TRBJ2-1; 10 nucleotides align to TRBD1. CDR1 is SGHTA and CDR2 is FQGTGA in the germline V gene. J lost 6 bases, V lost 8 bases, and 1 base had no gene match. The CDR3 runs to 12 residues. Written as DNA, the CDR3 is TGTGCCAGCGGGACAGGGGCCAATGAGCAGTTCTTC. Translation gives CASGTGANEQFF.

V usage is TRBV6-1 and J usage is TRBJ1-5; D is unresolved. The CDR3 totals 13 residues. V dropped 5 bases and J dropped 4 bases, with 9 bases sitting between them. Germline V gene sequence: CDR1 MNHNS, CDR2 SASEGT. The CDR3 nucleotides are TGTGCCAGCAGTCCTCGGGAGAATCAGCCCCAGCATTTT. Protein: CASSPRENQPQHF.

This clone was observed a handful of times. The chain uses TRBV7-6 and TRBJ2-5; 12 nucleotides agree with TRBD1. In germline, CDR1 is SGHVS, CDR2 FNYEAQ. CDR3 length equals 15 residues. Trimming at V came to 5 bases and at J to 6 bases, leaving 7 bases not matched to a gene. CDR3 in amino acids: CASSPGQGASQTQYF. The CDR3 nucleotides are TGTGCCAGCAGCCCGGGACAGGGGGCAAGTCAGACCCAGTACTTC.

This chain connects TRBV11-2 to TRBJ2-7; D possibly corresponds to TRBD1 (6 bases). This CDR3 has 14 residues. The germline V gene encodes CDR1 SGHAT and CDR2 FQNNGV. V was clipped by 3 bases and J by 5 bases, with 14 bases between them. CDR3: CASSFLGPGDEQYF. The CDR3 DNA sequence: TGTGCCAGCAGCTTTTTGGGACCAGGGGACGAGCAGTACTTC.